The 31 T cell receptor beta chains below come from one sample, sequenced in a study of blood T cell repertoires in COVID-19. Method: immunoSEQ multiplex PCR; TCRdb's copy keeps in-frame clones and lacks some. The sample lists more than 200,000 clones, more than 75% occurring once. Sequencing used peripheral blood. These receptors came from a man between 45 and 60 years old with acute or convalescent COVID-19.

The rearrangement links TRBV29-1 to TRBJ1-1, with TRBD1 matching over 8 bases. Looked up from germline, CDR1 is SQVTM and CDR2 is ANQGSEA. With 6 bases clipped from V and 4 bases from J, the junction kept 7 bases outside the gene matches. The CDR3 covers 13 residues. The chain's CDR3 is CSVRTGLGTEAFF. CDR3 sequence (DNA): TGCAGCGTCCGGACAGGGCTAGGCACTGAAGCTTTCTTT.

The rearrangement links TRBV10-2 to TRBJ1-1; 9 positions match TRBD1. The CDR3 is 13 residues long. In germline, CDR1 is WSHSY, CDR2 SAAADI. With 8 bases clipped from V and 2 bases from J, the junction kept 3 bases outside the gene matches. The CDR3 spells CASRGQGNTEAFF. CDR3 coding DNA: TGCGCCAGCCGGGGACAGGGAAACACTGAAGCTTTCTTT.

V is TRBV30 and J is TRBJ2-2; D gene unclear. The CDR3 is 12 amino acids. Germline CDR1 is GTSNPN and CDR2 is SVGIG (reference sequence). V dropped 3 bases and J dropped 7 bases, with 9 bases sitting between them. The CDR3 sequence is CAWSPRIGELFF. CDR3 nucleotide sequence: TGTGCCTGGAGCCCCCGTATCGGGGAGCTGTTTTTT.

This rearrangement joins TRBV7-8 to TRBJ1-2; D ambiguous. Trimming took off 5 bases at V and 2 bases at J, with 9 bases between the two ends. The germline V gene has CDR1 SGHVS and CDR2 FQNEAQ. This CDR3 region has 13 residues. The CDR3 DNA reads as TGTGCCAGCAGCCCGGACTTGAACTATGGCTACACCTTC. Protein product: CASSPDLNYGYTF.

The V gene is TRBV21-1, the J gene TRBJ1-5; the table's D call, TRBD1, was not checked against the DNA. TRBV21-1 is annotated as a pseudogene. CDR3 length: 14 residues. The CDR3 DNA is TGTGCCAGCAGCGGGACAGTCAACAATCAGCCCCAGCATTTT. Encoded protein: CASSGTVNNQPQHF.

The rearrangement uses TRBV5-3 and TRBJ2-7; perhaps TRBD1 as D (5 bases). TRBV5-3 is identified as an open reading frame with a role that is uncertain. CDR3 length: 15 residues. V was pared by 2 bases and J by 6 bases, with 18 bases between. In nucleotides, the CDR3 is TGTGCCAGAAGCTTCCTTATGGGGTGGGGCAGCGAGCAGTACTTC. It is translated as CARSFLMGWGSEQYF.

The chain links TRBV7-9 to TRBJ2-7; possible D gene TRBD2, 5 bases. Trimming removed 7 bases from V and 6 bases from J, with 16 bases in between. This CDR3 spans 13 amino acids. The germline V gene has CDR1 SEHNR and CDR2 FQNEAQ (reference sequence). The CDR3 DNA sequence: TGTGCCAGCATCCCCGAAGAGGGAAGCGAGCAGTACTTC. It specifies CASIPEEGSEQYF. The full variable domain, with the rest looked up from reference TRBV7-9 and TRBJ2-7, is DTGVSQNPRHKITKRGQNVTFRCDPISEHNRLYWYRQTLGQGPEFLTYFQNEAQLEKSRLLSDRFSAERPKGSFSTLEIQRTEQGDSAMYLCASIPEEGSEQYFGPGTRLTVT.

This chain uses TRBV27 with TRBJ2-7; 9 bases are shared with TRBD2. Germline CDR1 and CDR2: MNHEY and SMNVEV (reference sequence). This CDR3 spans 14 amino acids. Trimming at V came to 5 bases and at J to 7 bases, leaving 9 bases not matched to a gene. The chain's CDR3 is CASSRTSVGREQYF. As DNA, the CDR3 is TGTGCCAGCAGTAGGACTAGCGTGGGCCGGGAGCAGTACTTC.

This chain joins TRBV19 and TRBJ1-3; D remains ambiguous. Germline V gene sequence: CDR1 LNHDA, CDR2 SQIVND (reference sequence). Trimming shortened V by 9 bases and J by 0 bases, and 9 bases separated the two germline ends. The CDR3 is 13 residues long. The CDR3 sequence is CASRSDSGNTIYF. The CDR3 region has the DNA TGTGCCAGCCGCTCAGACTCTGGAAACACCATATATTTT.

The V gene is TRBV19, the J gene TRBJ2-2; 9 positions agree with TRBD1. Per germline, CDR1 LNHDA and CDR2 SQIVND (reference sequence). V was pared by 9 bases and J by 6 bases, with 8 bases of the junction left unmatched. This CDR3 is built from 14 residues. CDR3 sequence reads: CASWGQGSPGELFF. The CDR3 coding sequence is TGTGCCAGCTGGGGACAGGGTTCTCCCGGGGAGCTGTTTTTT.

The rearrangement uses TRBV27 and TRBJ1-2; TRBD1 is a possible D gene (5 bases). V lost 3 bases and J lost 3, with 11 bases in between. This CDR3 is 14 amino acids long. CDR1 MNHEY and CDR2 SMNVEV come from the germline V gene (reference sequence). The CDR3 DNA reads TGTGCCAGCAGTTTGGCAGGGCGCCACTATGGCTACACCTTC. Translation gives CASSLAGRHYGYTF.

The chain joins TRBV24-1 to TRBJ2-5, with 7 bases that match TRBD1. V lost 2 bases to trimming and J lost 0 bases; unmatched junction nucleotides: 2. This CDR3 spans 15 amino acids. Germline-derived CDR1 and CDR2 are KGHDR and SFDVKD. The CDR3 DNA is TGTGCCACCAGTGATTCCACAGGGGACCAAGAGACCCAGTACTTC. Translation: CATSDSTGDQETQYF.

This clone is a singleton in its sample. V and J are TRBV27 and TRBJ1-5, with 8 nucleotides matching TRBD1. Unmatched junction bases numbered 7, after V lost 5 bases and J lost 4 bases. Looked up from germline, CDR1 is MNHEY and CDR2 is SMNVEV (reference sequence). This CDR3 is 15 amino acids long. CDR3 protein: CASSGIGQGNQPQHF. The CDR3 DNA reads TGTGCCAGCAGTGGTATTGGACAGGGAAATCAGCCCCAGCATTTT.

The V gene is TRBV12-5, the J gene TRBJ1-3, with TRBD1 matching over 8 bases. After removal of 1 base from V and 4 bases from J, the junction contained 3 bases not matched to a gene. The germline V gene has CDR1 LGHNT and CDR2 FRNRAP. This CDR3 contains 15 residues. In DNA, the CDR3 is TGTGCTAGTGGTTTGGCAGGGGGCCTCGGAAACACCATATATTTT. This encodes CASGLAGGLGNTIYF.

This chain connects TRBV5-4 to TRBJ1-1, with D unresolved. This CDR3 is built from 14 residues. Germline CDR1 SGHNT, CDR2 YYREEE (reference sequence). The germline V and J ends were trimmed by 3 bases and 1 base, with 10 bases remaining between them. Here the CDR3 DNA reads TGTGCCAGCAGCTCACTTGGAGAGAACACTGAAGCTTTCTTT. It translates to CASSSLGENTEAFF.

This clone was counted once. In DNA form, the CDR3 reads TGTGCCAGCTCACCGACAGGCCCTAATGAAAAACTGTTTTTT. This codes for CASSPTGPNEKLFF. The gene calls are TRBV18 and TRBJ1-4, with D perhaps TRBD1 (6 bases). The germline V and J ends were trimmed by 3 bases and 3 bases, with 8 bases remaining between them. CDR1 is KGHSH and CDR2 is LQKENI in the germline V gene. This CDR3 region has 14 residues. Together with reference TRBV18 and TRBJ1-4, the CDR3 gives the full variable domain: NAGVMQNPRHLVRRRGQEARLRCSPMKGHSHVYWYRQLPEEGLKFMVYLQKENIIDESGMPKERFSAEFPKEGPSILRIQQVVRGDSAAYFCASSPTGPNEKLFFGSGTQLSVL.

This rearrangement joins TRBV2 to TRBJ1-2, with 7 bases lining up with TRBD1. This CDR3 contains 15 residues. The junction had 5 bases not matched to a gene; V was cut back by 4 bases and J by 0 bases. CDR1 is SNHLY and CDR2 is FYNNEI in the germline V gene. The CDR3 protein is CASSARDRTNYGYTF. The CDR3, as DNA: TGTGCCAGCAGTGCTCGGGACAGAACTAACTATGGCTACACCTTC.

The chain employs TRBV9 and TRBJ1-2, with a tentative D call TRBD1 (5 bases). V lost 4 bases and J lost 3, with 7 bases in between. CDR1 is SGDLS and CDR2 is YYNGEE in the germline V gene. The length of the CDR3 is 12 residues. CDR3 nucleotides: TGTGCCAGCAGCCAGACAGACTATGGCTACACCTTC. Protein: CASSQTDYGYTF.

The chain recombines TRBV10-1 with TRBJ2-4, with D perhaps TRBD2 (7 bases). Germline CDR1 is WNHNN and CDR2 is SYGVQD (reference sequence). V lost 2 bases and J 0 bases, leaving 11 bases between the germline ends. The CDR3 is 16 residues long. CDR3 residues: CASSERGGLAKNIQYF. The CDR3 region has the DNA TGCGCCAGCAGTGAGCGCGGGGGCCTAGCCAAAAACATTCAGTACTTC.

The chain is built from TRBV2 and TRBJ2-1, with unresolved D. The CDR3 spans 14 residues. Germline V gene data show CDR1 as SNHLY and CDR2 as FYNNEI. The V end lost 2 bases, the J end lost 5 bases, and 10 bases lay between the germline ends. The DNA of the CDR3 is TGTGCCAGCAGTGAAAGTCGACTGCACAATGAGCAGTTCTTC. Residues: CASSESRLHNEQFF.

The J gene is TRBJ2-5, the V gene TRBV25-1; weak D call: TRBD1 (6 bases). The CDR3 covers 16 residues. Germline CDR1 and CDR2: MGHDK and SYGVNS. V was trimmed by 4 bases and J by 5 bases, leaving 20 bases between them. The CDR3 nucleotides are TGTGCCAGCAGTGCCCACAAGACAGGTATCTGGGAGACCCAGTACTTC. Its translation is CASSAHKTGIWETQYF.

The V gene is TRBV6-2 or TRBV6-3, the J gene TRBJ1-1; D not resolved. Trimming left V 4 bases short and J 5 bases short, with 14 bases between. Germline CDR1 and CDR2: MNHEY and SVGEGT. The CDR3 extends over 14 amino acids. The CDR3 region has the DNA TGTGCCAGCAGTTCGACACTCCGAACAACTGAAGCTTTCTTT. Translation: CASSSTLRTTEAFF.

The chain couples TRBV6-1 to TRBJ1-5; TRBD1 is a possible D gene (5 bases). Trimming stripped 2 bases from V and 6 bases from J, with 14 bases between. Germline CDR1 MNHNS, CDR2 SASEGT. The CDR3 consists of 15 residues. The CDR3 loop is CASSELGGVGQPQHF. The CDR3 DNA follows: TGTGCCAGCAGTGAACTGGGAGGGGTAGGTCAGCCCCAGCATTTT.

This clone was observed a single time. The J gene is TRBJ2-5, the V gene TRBV29-1; 7 nucleotides agree with TRBD2. J gave up 7 bases and V 8 bases, and 10 bases lay outside the gene matches. The germline V gene has CDR1 SQVTM and CDR2 ANQGSEA. This CDR3 is 12 amino acids long. CDR3 bases: TGCAGCTACGAGTGGGGGGGAGGGACCCAGTACTTC. It is translated as CSYEWGGGTQYF. Full variable domain (outside the CDR3, taken from reference TRBV29-1 and TRBJ2-5): SAVISQKPSRDICQRGTSLTIQCQVDSQVTMMFWYRQQPGQSLTLIATANQGSEATYESGFVIDKFPISRPNLTFSTLTVSNMSPEDSSIYLCSYEWGGGTQYFGPGTRLLVL.

V is TRBV5-4 and J is TRBJ1-5; perhaps TRBD1 as D (6 bases). The germline V gene has CDR1 SGHNT and CDR2 YYREEE (reference sequence). V was cut by 4 bases and J by 2 bases, with 16 bases left in between. This CDR3 region has 16 residues. The chain's CDR3 is CASSLNGGGRNQPQHF. CDR3 coding DNA: TGTGCCAGCAGCCTAAACGGGGGGGGGCGCAATCAGCCCCAGCATTTT.

The rearrangement links TRBV19 to TRBJ1-2, with a tentative D call TRBD1 (5 bases). Germline loops: CDR1 LNHDA, CDR2 SQIVND (reference sequence). The CDR3 has 14 amino acids. Trimming shortened V by 6 bases and J by 0 bases, and 11 bases separated the two germline ends. For the CDR3, the DNA is TGTGCCAGTAGGATGACAGCCTCTAACTATGGCTACACCTTC. It yields the protein CASRMTASNYGYTF.

The table lists this clone with many counts. The V gene is TRBV5-5, the J gene TRBJ2-7; D is uncertain. In germline, CDR1 is SGHKS, CDR2 YYEKEE (reference sequence). Trimming removed 7 bases at V and 1 base at J, with 3 bases between. This CDR3 contains 10 residues. CDR3 DNA: TGTGCCAGCCGTTCCTACGAGCAGTACTTC. As protein: CASRSYEQYF.

This clone was found once. The sample holds other DNA sequences that translate to the same CDR3. V is TRBV5-1 and J is TRBJ2-5, with D maybe TRBD1 (6 bases). CDR1 SGHRS and CDR2 YFSETQ come from the germline V gene. The V and J ends lost 0 bases and 4 bases respectively, with 7 bases between them. The CDR3 totals 13 residues. DNA of the CDR3: TGCGCCAGCAGCTTGGGAGGGGGAGAGACCCAGTACTTC. The encoded protein is CASSLGGGETQYF.

CDR3 DNA sequence: TGTGCCAGTAGTATAGGCCAGATCTATGGCTACACCTTC. Translated: CASSIGQIYGYTF. The chain joins TRBV19 to TRBJ1-2, with D hard to call. Per germline, CDR1 LNHDA and CDR2 SQIVND (reference sequence). CDR3 length equals 13 residues. Between the trimmed V and J ends, which lost 1 base and 4 bases, there was a span of 7 bases.

This clone was recorded a few times. The chain has TRBV10-3 and TRBJ1-3; perhaps TRBD1 as D (6 bases). V was trimmed by 10 bases and J by 2 bases, leaving 9 bases between them. Looked up from germline, CDR1 is ENHRY and CDR2 is SYGVKD. This CDR3 contains 12 residues. The CDR3, as DNA: TGTGCCACCCAGGGGCCTGGAAACACCATATATTTT. Translation: CATQGPGNTIYF.

J is TRBJ1-2 and V is TRBV3-1 (or the pseudogene TRBV3-2), with D unresolved. Looked up from germline, CDR1 is LGHDT and CDR2 is YNNKEL (reference sequence). The V and J ends lost 0 bases and 5 bases respectively, with 19 bases between them. The CDR3 loop spans 17 amino acids. The CDR3 spells CASSQDSQAGRFYGYTF. The CDR3 DNA reads as TGTGCCAGCAGCCAAGATAGCCAGGCCGGGAGGTTTTATGGCTACACCTTC.